This is a list of T cell receptor beta chains from one sample in a study of blood T cells in healthy people across ages. TCRdb fed the 5' RACE reads into MiXCR, producing one record per CDR3 protein. The sample shows 1.4 million or so distinct CDR3 sequences, less than 45% of them seen only once. The material sequenced was blood. The receptors come from a young woman in good health. Both conserved end residues are part of each CDR3. Fields, in order: D gene, V gene, J gene, clone size, CDR3 protein, CDR3 DNA. The D gene is left open where the match is weak. A clone size is listed for some rows: how often the clone was seen (once, few, many), or a class if it is expanded.

NA	TRBV13	TRBJ1-1	NA	CASSVSGPLGEAFF	TGTGCCAGCAGCGTCTCTGGGCCCCTAGGCGAAGCTTTCTTT
NA	TRBV6-5	TRBJ2-1	NA	CASSYSPGSTNNEQFF	TGTGCCAGCAGTTACTCGCCGGGATCCACGAACAATGAGCAGTTCTTC
NA	TRBV29-1	TRBJ1-1	few	CSVVGGGNTEAFF	TGCAGCGTTGTCGGGGGAGGAAACACTGAAGCTTTCTTT
TRBD1	TRBV20-1	TRBJ2-7	NA	CSARLSTAGQGAYNEQYF	TGCAGTGCTAGGCTCTCGACAGCCGGACAGGGCGCCTACAATGAGCAGTACTTC
NA	TRBV6-5	TRBJ1-4	NA	CASSHYGSWEGETNEKLFF	TGTGCCAGCAGTCACTACGGCTCGTGGGAGGGGGAAACTAATGAAAAACTGTTTTTT
TRBD2	TRBV7-2	TRBJ2-1	few	CASSLVAGGINEQFF	TGTGCCAGCAGCTTAGTAGCGGGAGGGATCAATGAGCAGTTCTTC
TRBD2	TRBV27	TRBJ2-7	NA	CASSFSAGGSYEQYF	TGTGCCAGCAGTTTCTCCGCGGGAGGGTCCTACGAGCAGTACTTC
NA	TRBV5-1	TRBJ2-7	few	CASSFPSEGIYEQYF	TGCGCCAGCAGCTTCCCTTCTGAGGGGATCTACGAGCAGTACTTC
NA	TRBV7-2	TRBJ2-4	NA	CASSPSLGLEHIQYF	TGTGCCAGCAGCCCGAGCCTGGGACTTGAACACATTCAGTACTTC
NA	TRBV20-1	TRBJ2-7	NA	CSARPGRYEQYF	TGCAGTGCTAGGCCCGGACGATACGAGCAGTACTTC
NA	TRBV16	TRBJ2-7	NA	CASSQYKVGAYEQYF	TGTGCCAGCAGCCAATATAAAGTTGGAGCCTACGAGCAGTACTTC
TRBD1	TRBV10-3	TRBJ1-3	once	CAISAPARDRGQSGNTIYF	TGTGCCATCAGTGCCCCAGCCCGGGACAGGGGGCAATCTGGAAACACCATATATTTT
NA	TRBV2	TRBJ1-3	NA	CASSRERPSGNTIYF	TGTGCCAGCTCTCGGGAGAGGCCTTCTGGAAACACCATATATTTT
NA	TRBV5-1	TRBJ2-1	NA	CASSLGTDYNERFF	TGCGCCAGCAGCTTGGGGACGGATTACAATGAGCGGTTCTTC
NA	TRBV3-1	TRBJ2-7	many	CASSTPSYEQYF	TGTGCCAGCAGCACCCCCTCCTACGAGCAGTACTTC
TRBD2	TRBV29-1	TRBJ2-5	few	CSVEPGLAGQEQYF	TGCAGCGTTGAACCGGGACTAGCGGGGCAAGAGCAGTACTTC
TRBD1	TRBV20-1	TRBJ1-5	many	CSARAPGQGVRGNQPQHF	TGCAGTGCTAGGGCTCCGGGACAGGGTGTTCGCGGCAATCAGCCCCAGCATTTT
NA	TRBV4-3	TRBJ2-2	NA	CASGTINTGELFF	TGCGCCAGCGGGACAATAAACACCGGGGAGCTGTTTTTT
NA	TRBV6-5	TRBJ2-5	few	CASSWAGTVQETQYF	TGTGCCAGCAGTTGGGCCGGGACGGTCCAAGAGACCCAGTACTTC
NA	TRBV4-2	TRBJ2-7	few	CASSQKQGPTYEQYF	TGTGCCAGCAGCCAGAAACAGGGACCGACCTACGAGCAGTACTTC
NA	TRBV20-1	TRBJ1-2	few	CSAPPGGVHGYTF	TGCAGTGCCCCCCCCGGGGGGGTCCATGGCTACACCTTC
TRBD2	TRBV5-1	TRBJ2-7	NA	CASSLTGTTHYEQYF	TGCGCCAGCAGCTTGACCGGGACTACACACTACGAGCAGTACTTC
NA	TRBV7-2	TRBJ2-5	many	CASSRDHQETQYF	TGCGCCAGCAGTCGGGACCACCAAGAGACCCAGTACTTC